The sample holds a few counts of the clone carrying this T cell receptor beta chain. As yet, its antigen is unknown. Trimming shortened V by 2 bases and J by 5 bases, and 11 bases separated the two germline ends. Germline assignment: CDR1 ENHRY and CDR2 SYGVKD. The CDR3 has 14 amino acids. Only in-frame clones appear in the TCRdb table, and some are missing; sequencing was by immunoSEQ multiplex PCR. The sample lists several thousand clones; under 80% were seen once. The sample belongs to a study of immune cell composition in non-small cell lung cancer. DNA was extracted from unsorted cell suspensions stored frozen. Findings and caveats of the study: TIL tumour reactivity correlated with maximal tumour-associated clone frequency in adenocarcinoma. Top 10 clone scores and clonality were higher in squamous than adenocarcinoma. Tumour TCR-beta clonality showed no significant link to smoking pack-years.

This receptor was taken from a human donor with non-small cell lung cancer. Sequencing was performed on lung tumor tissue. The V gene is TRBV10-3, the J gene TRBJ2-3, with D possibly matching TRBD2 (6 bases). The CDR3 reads CAISENRLEDTQYF. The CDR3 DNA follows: TGTGCCATCAGTGAGAACAGACTAGAAGATACGCAGTATTTT.